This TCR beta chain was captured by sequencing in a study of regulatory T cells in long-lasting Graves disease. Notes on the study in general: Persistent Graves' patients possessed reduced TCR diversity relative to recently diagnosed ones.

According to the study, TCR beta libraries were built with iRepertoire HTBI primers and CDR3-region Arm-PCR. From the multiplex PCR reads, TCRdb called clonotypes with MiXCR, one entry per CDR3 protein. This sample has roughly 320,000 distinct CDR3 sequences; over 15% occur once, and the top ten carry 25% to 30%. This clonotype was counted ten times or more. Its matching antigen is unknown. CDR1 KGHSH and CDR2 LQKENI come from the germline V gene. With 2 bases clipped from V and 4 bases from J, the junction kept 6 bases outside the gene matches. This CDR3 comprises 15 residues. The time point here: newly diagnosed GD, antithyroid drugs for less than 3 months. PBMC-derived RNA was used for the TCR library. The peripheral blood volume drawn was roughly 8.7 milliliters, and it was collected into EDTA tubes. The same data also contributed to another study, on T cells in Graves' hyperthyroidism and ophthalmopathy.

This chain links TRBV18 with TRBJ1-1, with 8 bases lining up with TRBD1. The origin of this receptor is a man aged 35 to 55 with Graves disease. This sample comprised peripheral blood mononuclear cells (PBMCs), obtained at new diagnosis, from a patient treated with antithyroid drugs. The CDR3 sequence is CASSPDPGGVTEAFF. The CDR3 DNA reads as TGTGCCAGCTCACCAGACCCAGGGGGCGTCACTGAAGCTTTCTTT.